Presented here are 26 T cell receptor beta chains from one specimen sequenced in a study of blood T cell repertoires in COVID-19. Some clones are missing from TCRdb's copy, which holds only in-frame ones; the method was immunoSEQ multiplex PCR. This table holds 120,000 to 150,000 clones, over 75% found once. Sequences were obtained from peripheral blood. The receptors derive from a man aged 55 to 70 with active or convalescent COVID-19.

The genes are TRBV2 and TRBJ2-1; D is undetermined. CDR1 SNHLY and CDR2 FYNNEI come from the germline V gene. This CDR3 has 14 residues. Trimming stripped 7 bases from V and 0 bases from J, with 10 bases between. As DNA, the CDR3 is TGTGCCAGCAAGCTAGGTGGCTCCTACAATGAGCAGTTCTTC. Translated: CASKLGGSYNEQFF.

This clone has more than one count but fewer than ten. V and J are TRBV28 and TRBJ1-1; weak D call: TRBD1 (5 bases). CDR1 MDHEN and CDR2 SYDVKM come from the germline V gene. The V end lost 7 bases, the J end lost 6 bases, and 18 bases lay between the germline ends. The CDR3 loop spans 14 amino acids. The CDR3 sequence is CASTTGGMLPEAFF. The CDR3 DNA follows: TGTGCCAGCACGACGGGGGGAATGTTACCTGAAGCTTTCTTT.

The V gene is TRBV28, the J gene TRBJ2-7; 10 nucleotides agree with TRBD2. Germline assignment: CDR1 MDHEN and CDR2 SYDVKM. This CDR3 is 14 amino acids long. Losses at the gene ends were 6 bases for V and 3 bases for J; bases not matched to a gene: 5. As DNA, the CDR3 is TGTGCCAGCAGGGCTAGCGGGAGTATCTACGAGCAGTACTTC. Translation gives CASRASGSIYEQYF.

The chain has TRBV21-1 and TRBJ2-7; the listed D gene, TRBD2, was not tested against the DNA. TRBV21-1 is annotated as a pseudogene. This CDR3 spans 14 amino acids. This chain's CDR3 is CASNPLAYSYEQYF. The CDR3 DNA reads as TGTGCCAGCAACCCACTAGCGTACTCCTACGAGCAGTACTTC.

The chain uses TRBV2 and TRBJ1-1; 10 bases agree with TRBD1. With V trimmed by 5 bases and J by 11 bases, 14 bases remained unmatched. CDR1 SNHLY and CDR2 FYNNEI come from the germline V gene. This CDR3 region has 15 residues. The CDR3 DNA reads as TGTGCCAGCAGTTTAACCGGGACAGGGGATCGGTGGGCTTTCTTT. It translates to CASSLTGTGDRWAFF. Based on the CDR3 plus reference TRBV2 and TRBJ1-1, the full variable domain is EPEVTQTPSHQVTQMGQEVILRCVPISNHLYFYWYRQILGQKVEFLVSFYNNEISEKSEIFDDQFSVERPDGSNFTLKIRSTKLEDSAMYFCASSLTGTGDRWAFFGQGTRLTVV.

The rearrangement links TRBV11-2 to TRBJ1-2; D is unclear. Germline loops: CDR1 SGHAT, CDR2 FQNNGV. This CDR3 is built from 18 residues. The V gene lost 1 base and the J gene lost 4 bases, with 22 bases spanning the gap. The CDR3 loop reads CASSLGFRTNSAGYGYTF. The DNA for the CDR3 is TGTGCCAGCAGCTTAGGGTTTAGGACTAATTCTGCGGGCTATGGCTACACCTTC.

The chain joins TRBV19 to TRBJ1-1; no clear D. V dropped 1 base and J dropped 3 bases, with 12 bases sitting between them. The CDR3 is 15 residues long. From germline, CDR1 is LNHDA and CDR2 SQIVND (reference sequence). CDR3 sequence reads: CASSIVPGSHTEAFF. The CDR3 nucleotides read TGTGCCAGTAGTATAGTCCCCGGGAGTCACACTGAAGCTTTCTTT.

V gene TRBV6-5 combines with J gene TRBJ1-5; D is unresolved. This CDR3 comprises 13 residues. V was cut by 10 bases and J by 4 bases, with 14 bases left in between. CDR1 and CDR2 (germline): MNHEY, SVGAGI. The CDR3, as DNA: TGTGCCACCAGGAGAAATACTAATCAGCCCCAGCATTTT. Protein product: CATRRNTNQPQHF.

This rearrangement joins TRBV7-7 to TRBJ2-7, with 10 positions matching TRBD1. The CDR3 runs 13 residues. Trimming at V came to 5 bases and at J to 3 bases, leaving 1 base not matched to a gene. Germline CDR1 reads SSHAT; CDR2 reads FNYEAQ (reference sequence). CDR3 nucleotides: TGTGCCAGCAGCCGGGACAGGGGCTACGAGCAGTACTTC. Protein product: CASSRDRGYEQYF.

This clone was found a few times. Other DNA sequences in the same sample also yield this CDR3. The genes are TRBV9 and TRBJ1-1, with D perhaps TRBD1 (5 bases). The CDR3 length is 13 residues. The germline gives CDR1 SGDLS, CDR2 YYNGEE. Trimming took off 2 bases at V and 1 base at J, with 6 bases between the two ends. For the CDR3, the DNA is TGTGCCAGCAGCGTCCAGGGGAACACTGAAGCTTTCTTT. Translated: CASSVQGNTEAFF.

V usage is TRBV7-2 and J usage is TRBJ1-2; possible D gene TRBD1, 5 bases. The germline V gene has CDR1 SGHTA and CDR2 FQGNSA. With 5 bases removed from V and 4 bases from J, the gap between germline ends came to 14 bases. CDR3 length: 14 residues. The CDR3 DNA reads TGTGCCAGCAGCCCCCAACGGGGGAGCTATGGCTACACCTTC. Translation gives CASSPQRGSYGYTF.

This chain connects TRBV11-2 to TRBJ1-2, with 8 bases that match TRBD1. Trimming cost V 1 base and J 6 bases; bases outside gene matches: 7. Germline V gene sequence: CDR1 SGHAT, CDR2 FQNNGV. The CDR3 covers 15 residues. CDR3 nucleotides: TGTGCCAGCAGCTTAGTCGGGCAGGGGGCAGATGGCTACACCTTC. Translated: CASSLVGQGADGYTF.

The chain uses TRBV5-4 and TRBJ1-4, with TRBD1 as a possible D gene (5 bases). CDR3 length: 15 residues. The germline V gene encodes CDR1 SGHNT and CDR2 YYREEE (reference sequence). The V end lost 0 bases, the J end lost 2 bases, and 8 bases lay between the germline ends. This chain's CDR3 is CASSLGGPTNEKLFF. CDR3 sequence (DNA): TGTGCCAGCAGCTTGGGGGGCCCCACTAATGAAAAACTGTTTTTT.

This clone was counted ten times or more. The genes are TRBV5-1 and TRBJ1-2, with D perhaps TRBD1 (6 bases). Germline V gene lookup returns CDR1 SGHRS and CDR2 YFSETQ. This CDR3 spans 15 amino acids. Trimming took 4 bases from V and 6 from J, leaving 19 bases between them. Written as DNA, the CDR3 is TGCGCCAGCAGCACAGGGTCGGGGAATCAACATGGCTACACCTTC. It specifies CASSTGSGNQHGYTF.

The chain links TRBV18 to TRBJ2-7; maybe TRBD1 (5 bases). The CDR3 sequence is 15 residues long. The ends were cut back, 4 bases at V and 4 bases at J, with 17 bases in the middle. The germline gives CDR1 KGHSH, CDR2 LQKENI. The DNA for the CDR3 is TGTGCCAGCTCACGGGGCCCCGCCCCCCTTTACGAGCAGTACTTC. Its translation: CASSRGPAPLYEQYF. The full variable domain, in which reference TRBV18 and TRBJ2-7 provide the parts outside the CDR3, is NAGVMQNPRHLVRRRGQEARLRCSPMKGHSHVYWYRQLPEEGLKFMVYLQKENIIDESGMPKERFSAEFPKEGPSILRIQQVVRGDSAAYFCASSRGPAPLYEQYFGPGTRLTVT.

The chain has TRBV15 and TRBJ2-2; the match to TRBD2 covers 10 bases. Trimming at V came to 8 bases and at J to 4 bases, leaving 10 bases not matched to a gene. Germline V gene sequence: CDR1 LNHNV, CDR2 YYDKDF (reference sequence). This CDR3 has 16 residues. CDR3 amino acids: CATSLGLAGVTGELFF. The CDR3 nucleotides read TGTGCCACCTCGCTGGGGCTAGCGGGAGTCACCGGGGAGCTGTTTTTT.

V and J are TRBV7-9 and TRBJ1-2; D is undetermined. Germline loops: CDR1 SEHNR, CDR2 FQNEAQ (reference sequence). The CDR3 contains 15 residues. The germline V and J ends were trimmed by 0 bases and 8 bases, with 16 bases remaining between them. The CDR3, as DNA: TGTGCCAGCAGCTTAGCAGCGGACTCCCTTTCGGGCTACACCTTC. It yields the protein CASSLAADSLSGYTF.

The chain uses TRBV5-1 and TRBJ1-1; 8 nucleotides line up with TRBD1. The CDR3 runs 12 residues. Germline loops: CDR1 SGHRS, CDR2 YFSETQ. V lost 3 bases, J lost 10 bases, and 5 bases stayed unmatched. CDR3 DNA: TGCGCCAGCAGCTCCGGACAGGGAGGAGCTTTCTTT. It translates to CASSSGQGGAFF.

The J gene is TRBJ1-1, the V gene TRBV19; a weak D match, TRBD1 (6 bases). The CDR3 contains 13 residues. V dropped 7 bases and J dropped 8 bases, with 17 bases sitting between them. Germline V gene sequence: CDR1 LNHDA, CDR2 SQIVND (reference sequence). Here the CDR3 DNA reads TGTGCCAGTACCCGCCGGGACAAAGAAGAAGCTTTCTTT. This codes for CASTRRDKEEAFF.

The sample holds one count of this clone. The V gene is TRBV5-6, the J gene TRBJ1-2; no clear D gene. The CDR3 covers 12 residues. Germline V CDR1 and CDR2: SGHDT, YYEEEE. Trimming left V 1 base short and J 5 bases short, with 6 bases between. CDR3 protein: CASSLPEYGYTF. The CDR3 coding sequence is TGTGCCAGCAGCTTGCCAGAATATGGCTACACCTTC. Full variable domain (remainder filled in from reference TRBV5-6 and TRBJ1-2): DAGVTQSPTHLIKTRGQQVTLRCSPKSGHDTVSWYQQALGQGPQFIFQYYEEEERQRGNFPDRFSGHQFPNYSSELNVNALLLGDSALYLCASSLPEYGYTFGSGTRLTVV.

The chain uses TRBV11-2 and TRBJ1-2; tentative D call: TRBD1 (6 bases). V was trimmed by 5 bases and J by 5 bases, leaving 15 bases between them. The CDR3 extends over 14 amino acids. From germline, CDR1 is SGHAT and CDR2 FQNNGV. The CDR3 sequence is CASSPGGGGYGYTF. In DNA, the CDR3 is TGTGCCAGCAGCCCCGGGGGAGGGGGGTATGGCTACACCTTC.

Only one count was recorded for this clone. V usage is TRBV7-9 and J usage is TRBJ2-3; 10 bases fit TRBD2. The CDR3 runs to 15 residues. Germline V gene lookup returns CDR1 SEHNR and CDR2 FQNEAQ (reference sequence). Trimming at V came to 5 bases and at J to 0 bases, leaving 2 bases not matched to a gene. CDR3 region: CASSKGLASTDTQYF. The CDR3 nucleotides read TGTGCCAGCAGCAAGGGACTAGCGAGCACAGATACGCAGTATTTT.

The chain employs TRBV28 and TRBJ2-5; 7 bases are a match to TRBD2. From germline, CDR1 is MDHEN and CDR2 SYDVKM. The CDR3 is 18 residues long. J lost 9 bases, V lost 4 bases, and 23 bases had no gene match. The CDR3 region is CASSSVRSGGPSRAAQYF. In DNA form, the CDR3 reads TGTGCCAGCAGTTCCGTTCGGTCGGGGGGACCCAGCCGGGCGGCCCAGTACTTC.

V is TRBV7-2 and J is TRBJ2-2; the D gene is possibly TRBD1 (5 bases). The CDR3 is 13 amino acids. V dropped 2 bases and J dropped 5 bases, with 6 bases sitting between them. Germline assignment: CDR1 SGHTA and CDR2 FQGNSA. DNA of the CDR3: TGTGCCAGCAGCTTATCAGGGACCGGGGAGCTGTTTTTT. This sequence encodes CASSLSGTGELFF.

The chain employs TRBV27 and TRBJ2-7; 8 bases agree with TRBD2. Trimming at V came to 5 bases and at J to 3 bases, leaving 9 bases not matched to a gene. Germline V gene lookup returns CDR1 MNHEY and CDR2 SMNVEV (reference sequence). The CDR3 contains 15 residues. The CDR3 nucleotides are TGTGCCAGCAGTCAAACGACGGGACTAGTCTACGAGCAGTACTTC. This codes for CASSQTTGLVYEQYF.

This clone was seen a single time. The V gene is TRBV28, the J gene TRBJ2-1; perhaps TRBD1 as D (7 bases). CDR3 length: 14 residues. V was trimmed by 10 bases and J by 0 bases, leaving 13 bases between them. Germline loops: CDR1 MDHEN, CDR2 SYDVKM. The CDR3 region has the DNA TGTGCCACCCAGGGGGGAGCCTCCTACAATGAGCAGTTCTTC. Translation gives CATQGGASYNEQFF.